This TCR beta chain was obtained from a study of identical twins. MiXCR, applied by TCRdb to the 5' RACE reads, yields one record per CDR3 protein. Of more than 1.5 million distinct CDR3 sequences in the sample, around 33% were seen once. General observations from the study: While abundant cord blood beta clonotypes carried fewer insertions, memory repertoires showed no such pattern.

This CDR3 has 13 amino acids. The germline V gene has CDR1 MDHEN and CDR2 SYDVKM. The V segment lost 3 bases and the J segment 10 bases; nucleotides outside the gene matches: 7. Remarks on this clonotype: Antigen specificity is unknown.

Input material: cord blood. This clonotype originated in a newborn girl in good health. The chain links TRBV28 to TRBJ2-5; TRBD1 agrees at 8 bases. CDR3 sequence: CASSFQGARDQYF. The CDR3 DNA follows: TGTGCCAGCAGTTTCCAGGGGGCTAGAGACCAGTACTTC.